This T cell receptor (beta chain) was identified during a study of T cells in Graves' hyperthyroidism and ophthalmopathy. The CDR3 length is 16 residues. Trimming removed 0 bases at V and 0 bases at J, with 11 bases between. CDR1 MGHRA and CDR2 YSYEKL come from the germline V gene. This clonotype has a count of ten or more. RNA transcripts served as the template for amplifying TCR beta CDR3 regions. With the HTBI primer set, the TCR CDR3 went through a first round of RT-PCR. TCRdb processed the multiplex PCR reads anew with MiXCR; each CDR3 protein has one entry. Among some 500,000 distinct CDR3 sequences listed, around 22% were seen once.

Material for sequencing was blood. The chain recombines TRBV4-1 with TRBJ1-2, with D unresolved. This receptor was obtained from a woman in her twenties or thirties with Graves' ophthalmopathy. The CDR3 DNA sequence: TGCGCCAGCAGCCAAGACAGCCAATTCACTAACTATGGCTACACCTTC. Translating it yields CASSQDSQFTNYGYTF.